One sample yielded the 19 T cell receptor beta chains listed below, sequenced in a study of T cell responses to AZD1222 COVID-19 vaccine (dated by TCRdb to the early 2020s). The time point label, read with the paper, signifies: about 28 days (+/-7) after the second vaccine dose. The library was made by the immunoSEQ multiplex PCR assay. In TCRdb, the immuneACCESS table is reduced to in-frame sequences with V and J assigned. These tables do not hold every clone; where another copy was compared, an unresolved V gene accounts for under half, and the others remain unexplained. The sample contains around 130,000 clones, around 92% of them found a single time. The ten largest account for 1.5% to 2% of the sample. The sample was peripheral blood, taken 28 days after the second AZD1222 dose. The receptors here all came from an adult who received the AZD1222 COVID-19 vaccine.

This clone was seen only once. The chain carries TRBV11-2 and TRBJ1-2; 7 bases are shared with TRBD1. Looked up from germline, CDR1 is SGHAT and CDR2 is FQNNGV. The J segment lost 6 bases and the V segment lost 4 bases, leaving 8 bases of the junction unmatched. The CDR3 is made up of 14 amino acids. CDR3 sequence (DNA): TGTGCCAGCAGCTACAGGGGCCCAGGGGATGGCTACACCTTC. Protein product: CASSYRGPGDGYTF.

The rearrangement links TRBV12-3 or TRBV12-4 to TRBJ1-1; no firm D call. This CDR3 contains 11 residues. V gave up 6 bases and J gave up 6 bases, with 8 bases separating them. The CDR3 DNA reads TGTGCCAGCAGCCCTAGGTCTGAAGCTTTCTTT. It is translated as CASSPRSEAFF.

The chain combines TRBV19 with TRBJ1-4, with D possibly TRBD1 on 6 matching bases. Germline assignment: CDR1 LNHDA and CDR2 SQIVND (reference sequence). The CDR3 loop spans 15 amino acids. V lost 4 bases and J lost 5, with 14 bases in between. The CDR3, as DNA: TGTGCCAGTAGTAATTGGACAGCCGGAAATGAAAAACTGTTTTTT. This translates into CASSNWTAGNEKLFF.

Here the CDR3 DNA reads TGTGCCAGCAGCCCATCCCCTCGGGTAACGGGAAATTCACCCCTCCACTTT. Its protein product is CASSPSPRVTGNSPLHF. The chain links TRBV7-8 to TRBJ1-6; D not resolved. V gave up 5 bases and J gave up 7 bases, with 21 bases separating them. CDR1 is SGHVS and CDR2 is FQNEAQ in the germline V gene. This CDR3 comprises 17 residues. The variable domain in full, with the rest retrieved from reference TRBV7-8 and TRBJ1-6, is GAGVSQSPRYKVAKRGQDVALRCDPISGHVSLFWYQQALGQGPEFLTYFQNEAQLDKSGLPSDRFFAERPEGSVSTLKIQRTQQEDSAVYLCASSPSPRVTGNSPLHFGNGTRLTVT.

This chain connects TRBV4-3 to TRBJ2-1; D is unclear. The CDR3 extends over 13 amino acids. Germline-derived CDR1 and CDR2 are LGHNA and YSLEER. V shed 0 bases and J shed 12 bases, with 12 bases lying between them. The CDR3 sequence is CASSQEGTLGQFF. In nucleotides, the CDR3 is TGCGCCAGCAGCCAAGAGGGAACTCTAGGGCAGTTCTTC.

This chain connects TRBV28 to TRBJ2-5; D is perhaps TRBD2 (5 bases). Trimming cost V 3 bases and J 8 bases, with 13 bases left between them. The germline V gene has CDR1 MDHEN and CDR2 SYDVKM. The length of the CDR3 is 13 residues. CDR3 amino acids: CASSLGVAGTQYF. The DNA of the CDR3 is TGTGCCAGCAGTTTGGGAGTGGCCGGCACCCAGTACTTC.

The rearrangement links TRBV18 to TRBJ2-5; D might be TRBD1 or TRBD2, each matching 5 bases. Germline lookup yields CDR1 KGHSH and CDR2 LQKENI. This CDR3 comprises 15 residues. V was pared by 1 base and J by 1 base, with 10 bases between. The CDR3 DNA follows: TGTGCCAGCTCACCACTGAGGGGTCCCCAAGAGACCCAGTACTTC. This gives the protein CASSPLRGPQETQYF.

The J gene is TRBJ2-5, the V gene TRBV5-6; 15 nucleotides line up with TRBD2. With V trimmed by 4 bases and J by 5 bases, 6 bases remained unmatched. The CDR3 has 16 residues. The germline gives CDR1 SGHDT, CDR2 YYEEEE. CDR3 nucleotides: TGTGCCAGCAGCCCCGGGACTAGCGGGGGGCGGGAGACCCAGTACTTC. Its protein is CASSPGTSGGRETQYF.

This chain links TRBV30 with TRBJ1-2, with 7 bases lining up with TRBD1. The CDR3 is 14 amino acids. V gave up 4 bases and J gave up 7 bases; unmatched junction bases: 12. Germline V lookup: CDR1 GTSNPN, CDR2 SVGIG (reference sequence). The CDR3 protein is CAWTRDSLNSGYTF. DNA for the CDR3: TGTGCCTGGACCAGGGACAGTCTTAATTCTGGCTACACCTTC.

The V call is TRBV7-8, the J call TRBJ2-1, with TRBD1 as a possible D gene (6 bases). CDR3 size: 15 residues. CDR1 and CDR2 (germline): SGHVS, FQNEAQ. V was trimmed by 6 bases and J by 4 bases, leaving 16 bases between them. This chain's CDR3 is CASRGQTNHYNEQFF. The CDR3, as DNA: TGTGCCAGCAGAGGACAGACCAATCATTACAATGAGCAGTTCTTC.

The V call is TRBV28, the J call TRBJ1-5, with TRBD1 as a possible D gene (5 bases). There are 13 residues in the CDR3. The V end was cut by 3 bases, the J end by 11 bases, with 14 bases between. CDR1 MDHEN and CDR2 SYDVKM come from the germline V gene. This chain's CDR3 is CASSFQGSWAQHF. CDR3 nucleotides: TGTGCCAGCAGTTTTCAGGGTTCCTGGGCCCAGCATTTT.

The chain recombines TRBV4-1 with TRBJ1-2; D is ambiguous. Trimming stripped 1 base from V and 2 bases from J, with 11 bases between. The CDR3 extends over 15 amino acids. Germline loops: CDR1 MGHRA, CDR2 YSYEKL. The CDR3 reads CASSQVDGVNYGYTF. DNA for the CDR3: TGCGCCAGCAGCCAAGTAGATGGGGTGAACTATGGCTACACCTTC.

The chain combines TRBV7-9 with TRBJ1-5; D is unresolved. The length of the CDR3 is 17 residues. Germline-derived CDR1 and CDR2 are SEHNR and FQNEAQ (reference sequence). The ends were cut back, 6 bases at V and 6 bases at J, with 24 bases in the middle. The CDR3 nucleotides read TGTGCCAGCAGTCCTATTACAAACGGGCCGCTTAGTCAGCCCCAGCATTTT. The encoded protein is CASSPITNGPLSQPQHF. The complete variable domain, with remaining parts taken from reference TRBV7-9 and TRBJ1-5, reads DTGVSQNPRHKITKRGQNVTFRCDPISEHNRLYWYRQTLGQGPEFLTYFQNEAQLEKSRLLSDRFSAERPKGSFSTLEIQRTEQGDSAMYLCASSPITNGPLSQPQHFGDGTRLSIL.

This chain links TRBV30 with TRBJ1-3; D remains ambiguous. Trimming shortened V by 5 bases and J by 1 base, and 9 bases separated the two germline ends. CDR1 and CDR2 from the germline V gene are GTSNPN and SVGIG (reference sequence). There are 13 residues in the CDR3. CDR3 sequence: CAWAEGSGNTIYF. The CDR3 DNA sequence: TGTGCCTGGGCCGAAGGGTCTGGAAACACCATATATTTT.

This clone has a handful of counts. The V and J genes are TRBV7-9 and TRBJ2-1; perhaps TRBD2 as D (6 bases). The germline V and J ends were trimmed by 3 bases and 6 bases, with 9 bases remaining between them. Germline loops: CDR1 SEHNR, CDR2 FQNEAQ (reference sequence). This CDR3 is 13 amino acids long. The chain's CDR3 is CASSFGLLNEQFF. For the CDR3, the DNA is TGTGCCAGCAGCTTTGGACTACTCAATGAGCAGTTCTTC.

The chain is built from TRBV30 and TRBJ2-7, with a possible D match to TRBD1 (5 bases). Per germline, CDR1 GTSNPN and CDR2 SVGIG (reference sequence). This CDR3 is built from 12 residues. Deletions cut 2 bases from V and 4 bases from J, with 9 bases between. In DNA form, the CDR3 reads TGTGCCTGGAGTAAAGGGGAATACGAGCAGTACTTC. Residues: CAWSKGEYEQYF.

The rearrangement links TRBV6-2 or TRBV6-3 to TRBJ2-2; no firm D call. CDR1 and CDR2 (germline): MNHEY, SVGEGT. The V end was cut by 7 bases, the J end by 6 bases, with 18 bases between. The CDR3 is 15 residues long. DNA for the CDR3: TGTGCCAGCACCCCGACCCAGACGGCGGCCGGGGAGCTGTTTTTT. Its translation is CASTPTQTAAGELFF.

The gene calls are TRBV28 and TRBJ2-7; 7 bases are shared with TRBD1. This CDR3 has 13 residues. Trimming cost V 6 bases and J 2 bases; bases outside gene matches: 4. The germline gives CDR1 MDHEN, CDR2 SYDVKM. CDR3 residues: CASSRDSPYEQYV. In DNA form, the CDR3 reads TGTGCCAGCAGCCGGGACAGCCCCTACGAGCAGTACGTC.

The V and J genes are TRBV24-1 and TRBJ1-2; perhaps TRBD1 as D (5 bases). CDR3 length equals 14 residues. CDR1 and CDR2 (germline): KGHDR, SFDVKD. Trimming cost V 1 base and J 7 bases, with 12 bases left between them. CDR3 in amino acids: CATSDFRQGFGYTF. The DNA for the CDR3 is TGTGCCACCAGTGATTTTCGGCAGGGCTTTGGCTACACCTTC.